Described below is a single T cell receptor beta chain sequence and its context. This record belongs to a study of T cell responses to AZD1222 COVID-19 vaccine. TCRdb's copy holds only in-frame clones and misses some; the assay was immunoSEQ multiplex PCR. The data hold about 110,000 clones, with around 91% observed a single time. The CDR3 length is 10 residues. The germline V gene encodes CDR1 DFQATT and CDR2 SNEGSKA (reference sequence). V lost 3 bases and J 12 bases, leaving 9 bases between the germline ends. The TCR originated in an adult who received the AZD1222 COVID-19 vaccine. The genes are TRBV20-1 and TRBJ2-1, with TRBD1 as a possible D gene (6 bases). The source material was peripheral blood, sampled 28 days after the second AZD1222 dose. The DNA of the CDR3 is TGCAGTGCTAGCGAGACAGGGCAGTTCTTC. As protein: CSASETGQFF.